A selection of T cell receptor beta chains follows, all from one sample in a study of blood T cell repertoires in COVID-19. Clones were read by immunoSEQ multiplex PCR, and TCRdb kept only the in-frame ones, dropping some. Among around 100,000 clones listed, approximately 80% were seen once. Specimen: peripheral blood. Every receptor here comes from a woman in her 70s with acute or convalescent COVID-19. The CDR3 runs from the conserved cysteine through the conserved F or W.

CDR3: CASSNRFSPLHF
J: TRBJ1-6
V: TRBV19

CDR3: CAWSVGRGSYGYTF
J: TRBJ1-2
V: TRBV30

CDR3: CASGPTSGSPYEQYF
J: TRBJ2-7
V: TRBV28

CDR3: CASRWASQPEQYF
J: TRBJ2-7
V: TRBV28

CDR3: CASRRGFNEKLFF
J: TRBJ1-4
V: TRBV2

CDR3: CASSLYRADTQYF
J: TRBJ2-3
V: TRBV6-5

CDR3: CSVRGLGGTQYF
J: TRBJ2-5
V: TRBV29-1

CDR3: CASSPTRQGTEAFF
J: TRBJ1-1
V: TRBV13

CDR3: CASSSRRGGVGETQYF
J: TRBJ2-5
V: TRBV5-4

CDR3: CASSLSGTANTGELFF
J: TRBJ2-2
V: TRBV7-3

CDR3: CASSQEPSGPETQYF
J: TRBJ2-5
V: TRBV3-1/TRBV3-2

CDR3: CASSLGGGPYQPQHF
J: TRBJ1-5
V: TRBV7-2

CDR3: CASIRDRGHEQYF
J: TRBJ2-7
V: TRBV2

CDR3: CAIWDTGGGELFF
J: TRBJ2-2
V: TRBV19

CDR3: CASSLAGTGGTEAFF
J: TRBJ1-1
V: TRBV7-6

CDR3: CASSLGGGLSYNSPLHF
J: TRBJ1-6
V: TRBV5-4

CDR3: CASSQDNTDTQYF
J: TRBJ2-3
V: TRBV3-1/TRBV3-2

CDR3: CASSPGQNYGYTF
J: TRBJ1-2
V: TRBV18

CDR3: CASSLALQGNYGYTF
J: TRBJ1-2
V: TRBV5-1

CDR3: CASSPNSGYNQETQYF
J: TRBJ2-5
V: TRBV4-1

CDR3: CATSDSLTGDTDTQYF
J: TRBJ2-3
V: TRBV24-1

CDR3: CASSPSRGNQETQYF
J: TRBJ2-5
V: TRBV7-2

CDR3: CASSTGTGTGTEAFF
J: TRBJ1-1
V: TRBV5-1

CDR3: CAWSVQWGRASYNEQFF
J: TRBJ2-1
V: TRBV30

CDR3: CASSEGGELFF
J: TRBJ2-2
V: TRBV19

CDR3: CASSYSKLSYGYTF
J: TRBJ1-2
V: TRBV6-6

CDR3: CASSVGRGNYGYTF
J: TRBJ1-2
V: TRBV10-2

CDR3: CARAGRNTGELFF
J: TRBJ2-2
V: TRBV11-3

CDR3: CASSLGRGREKLFF
J: TRBJ1-4
V: TRBV7-2

CDR3: CASSLQRGGTDTQYF
J: TRBJ2-3
V: TRBV5-1

CDR3: CASTVWGEEAETQYF
J: TRBJ2-5
V: TRBV9

CDR3: CASSEALGRASTDTQYF
J: TRBJ2-3
V: TRBV6-1

CDR3: CASRQSPGQGMRETQYF
J: TRBJ2-5
V: TRBV4-1

CDR3: CASGSGLAVIQETQYF
J: TRBJ2-5
V: TRBV12-5

CDR3: CASSHRNQPQHF
J: TRBJ1-5
V: TRBV6-6

CDR3: CASSKNPSGAGDTQYF
J: TRBJ2-3
V: TRBV3-1/TRBV3-2

CDR3: CAWGSARNTEAFF
J: TRBJ1-1
V: TRBV30

CDR3: CASSTTDREAFF
J: TRBJ1-1
V: TRBV19

CDR3: CASSEAGGVLSNQPQHF
J: TRBJ1-5
V: TRBV2

CDR3: CASSLQGPGEQYF
J: TRBJ2-7
V: TRBV7-9